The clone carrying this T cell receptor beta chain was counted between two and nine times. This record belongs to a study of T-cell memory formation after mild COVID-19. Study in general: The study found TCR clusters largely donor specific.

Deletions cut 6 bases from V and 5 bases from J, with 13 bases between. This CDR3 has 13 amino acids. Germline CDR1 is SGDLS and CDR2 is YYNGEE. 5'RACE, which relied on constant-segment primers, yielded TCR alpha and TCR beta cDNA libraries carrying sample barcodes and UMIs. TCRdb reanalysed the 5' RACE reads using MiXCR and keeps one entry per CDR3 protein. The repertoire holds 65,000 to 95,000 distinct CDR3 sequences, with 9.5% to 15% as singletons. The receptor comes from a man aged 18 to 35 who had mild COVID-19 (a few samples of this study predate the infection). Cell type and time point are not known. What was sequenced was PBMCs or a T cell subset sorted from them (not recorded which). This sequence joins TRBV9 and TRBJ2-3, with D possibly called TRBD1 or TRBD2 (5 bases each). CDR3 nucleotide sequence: TGTGCCAGCACCGGGGAAGGGGTAGATACGCAGTATTTT. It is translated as CASTGEGVDTQYF.